This entry is about one T cell receptor (beta chain). Its antigen is unidentified. Other DNA sequences within the sample encode an identical CDR3. This sample was taken from a study of OX40 agonist ivuxolimab in advanced cancers. Study in general: Patients' therapy was ivuxolimab, an antibody that acts as an agonist of OX40 (CD134). Findings of the study overall: CD8+ T cells showed, on average, more clonal expansion than CD4+ cells. Among the lowest peripheral clonal expansion occurred in 0.1-3.0 mg/kg partial responders. Blood T cells, both CD4+ and CD8+, expanded clonally by week 6 at 0.1 to 3.0 mg/kg.

Sequencing used immunoSEQ multiplex PCR; TCRdb keeps in-frame clones, though not all of them. The data show roughly 120,000 clones, 85% to 90% seen once. This TCR was recovered from an adult with an advanced solid tumor such as melanoma, head and neck, liver or kidney cancer. Source: CD4+ or CD8+ T cells sorted from blood, taken in a trial of the OX40 agonist ivuxolimab.

The DNA for the CDR3 is TGTGCCTGGAGTGGGGCGGATACGCAGTATTTT. This translates into CAWSGADTQYF. The chain joins TRBV30 to TRBJ2-3; D ambiguous. Trimming removed 1 base at V and 6 bases at J, with 5 bases between. Germline-derived CDR1 and CDR2 are GTSNPN and SVGIG (reference sequence). This CDR3 is built from 11 residues.